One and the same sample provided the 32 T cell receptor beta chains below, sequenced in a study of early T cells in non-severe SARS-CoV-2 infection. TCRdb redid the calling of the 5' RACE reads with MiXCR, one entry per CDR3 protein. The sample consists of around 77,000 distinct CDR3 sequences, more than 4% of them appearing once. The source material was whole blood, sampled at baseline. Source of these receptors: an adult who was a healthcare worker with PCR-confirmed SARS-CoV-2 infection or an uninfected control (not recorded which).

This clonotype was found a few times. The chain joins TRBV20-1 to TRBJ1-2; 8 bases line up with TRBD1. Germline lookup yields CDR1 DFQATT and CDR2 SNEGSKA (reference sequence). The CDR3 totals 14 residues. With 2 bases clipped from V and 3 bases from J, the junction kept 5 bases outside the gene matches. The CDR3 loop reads CSARLRGQDYGYTF. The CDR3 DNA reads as TGCAGTGCTAGACTCAGGGGGCAAGACTATGGCTACACCTTC.

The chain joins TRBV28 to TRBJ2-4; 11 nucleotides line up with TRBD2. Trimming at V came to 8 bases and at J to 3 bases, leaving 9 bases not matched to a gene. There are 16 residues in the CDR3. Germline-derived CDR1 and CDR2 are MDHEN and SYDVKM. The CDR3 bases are TGTGCCAGCGGGATAGCGGGAGGGCCGGACAAAAACATTCAGTACTTC. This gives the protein CASGIAGGPDKNIQYF.

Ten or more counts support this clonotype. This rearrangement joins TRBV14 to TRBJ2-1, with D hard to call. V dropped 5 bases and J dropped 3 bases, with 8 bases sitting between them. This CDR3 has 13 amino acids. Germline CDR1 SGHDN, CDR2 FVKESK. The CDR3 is CASSGILYNEQFF. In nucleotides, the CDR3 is TGTGCCAGCAGCGGGATCCTCTACAATGAGCAGTTCTTC.

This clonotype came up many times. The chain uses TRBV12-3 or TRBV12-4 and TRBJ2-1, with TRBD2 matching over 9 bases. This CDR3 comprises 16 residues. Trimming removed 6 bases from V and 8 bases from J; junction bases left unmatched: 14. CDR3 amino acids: CASSKGIIAGVDEQFF. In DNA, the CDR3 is TGTGCCAGCAGCAAGGGGATAATAGCGGGAGTAGATGAGCAGTTCTTC.

CDR3 DNA: TGTGCCAGCAGTTGGGGGCGGGGTGAGCAGTTCTTC. Amino acids: CASSWGRGEQFF. The rearrangement joins TRBV27 to TRBJ2-1; tentatively, D is TRBD1 or TRBD2 (6 bases each). Trimming left V 4 bases short and J 9 bases short, with 10 bases between. The germline gives CDR1 MNHEY, CDR2 SMNVEV (reference sequence). The CDR3 contains 12 residues.

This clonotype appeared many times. CDR3 sequence (DNA): TGTGCCAGCAGCTTTGGCGGGAAGAACGGGGAGCTGTTTTTT. Translating gives CASSFGGKNGELFF. The gene calls are TRBV7-9 and TRBJ2-2; a possible D gene is TRBD2 (6 bases). CDR3 length equals 14 residues. Germline V gene data show CDR1 as SEHNR and CDR2 as FQNEAQ (reference sequence). Trimming left V 3 bases short and J 7 bases short, with 12 bases between.

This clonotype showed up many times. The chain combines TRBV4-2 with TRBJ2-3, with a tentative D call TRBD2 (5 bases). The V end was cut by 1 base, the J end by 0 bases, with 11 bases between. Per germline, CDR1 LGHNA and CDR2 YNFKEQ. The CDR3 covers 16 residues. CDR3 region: CASSQGAGSSTDTQYF. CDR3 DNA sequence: TGTGCCAGCAGCCAAGGGGCGGGTAGTAGCACAGATACGCAGTATTTT.

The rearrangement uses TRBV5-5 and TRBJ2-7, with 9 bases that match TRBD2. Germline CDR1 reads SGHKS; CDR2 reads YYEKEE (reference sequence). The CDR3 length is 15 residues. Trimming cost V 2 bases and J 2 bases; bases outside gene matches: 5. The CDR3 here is CASSFLTSGPYEQYF. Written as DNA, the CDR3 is TGTGCCAGCAGCTTCCTCACTAGCGGGCCCTACGAGCAGTACTTC.

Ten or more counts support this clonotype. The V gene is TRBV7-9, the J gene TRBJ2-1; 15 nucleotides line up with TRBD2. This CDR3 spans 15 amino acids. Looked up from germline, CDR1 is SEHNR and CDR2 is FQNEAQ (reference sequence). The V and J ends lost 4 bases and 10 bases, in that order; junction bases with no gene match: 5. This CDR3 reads CASSSGLAGGGEQFF. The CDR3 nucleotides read TGTGCCAGCAGCTCCGGACTAGCGGGAGGGGGGGAGCAGTTCTTC.

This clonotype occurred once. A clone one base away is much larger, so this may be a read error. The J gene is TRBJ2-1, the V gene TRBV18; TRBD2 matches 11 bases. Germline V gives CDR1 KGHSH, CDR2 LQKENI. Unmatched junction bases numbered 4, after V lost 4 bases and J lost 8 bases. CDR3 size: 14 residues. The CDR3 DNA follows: TGTGCCAGCTCACATGTACTAGCGGGAGATGAGCAGTTCTTC. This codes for CASSHVLAGDEQFF.

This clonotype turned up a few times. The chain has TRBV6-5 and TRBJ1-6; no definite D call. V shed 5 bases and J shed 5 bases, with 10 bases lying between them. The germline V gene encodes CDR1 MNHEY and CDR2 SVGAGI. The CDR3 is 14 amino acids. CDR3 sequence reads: CASSTGRNNSPLHF. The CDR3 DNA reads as TGTGCCAGCAGTACCGGACGGAATAATTCACCCCTCCACTTT.

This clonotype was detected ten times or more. The chain's CDR3 is CASSAPGGSNQPQHF. CDR3 DNA sequence: TGTGCCAGCTCGGCTCCAGGGGGGAGCAATCAGCCCCAGCATTTT. The V and J genes are TRBV18 and TRBJ1-5, with TRBD1 matching over 7 bases. V trimming: 6 bases; J trimming: 1 base; junction bases outside the gene matches: 6. Germline CDR1 and CDR2: KGHSH and LQKENI. CDR3 length: 15 residues.

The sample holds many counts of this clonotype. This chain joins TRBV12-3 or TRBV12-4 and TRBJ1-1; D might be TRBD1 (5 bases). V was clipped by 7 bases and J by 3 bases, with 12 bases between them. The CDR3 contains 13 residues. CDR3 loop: CASTLTGDTEAFF. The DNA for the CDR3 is TGTGCCAGCACCCTCACGGGGGACACTGAAGCTTTCTTT.

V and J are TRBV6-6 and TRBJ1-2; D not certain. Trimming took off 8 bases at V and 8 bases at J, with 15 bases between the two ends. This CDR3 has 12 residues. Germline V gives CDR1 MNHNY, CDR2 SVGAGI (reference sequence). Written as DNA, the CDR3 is TGTGCCAGCGGGAGCGGTCGGGGAGGCTACACCTTC. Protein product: CASGSGRGGYTF.

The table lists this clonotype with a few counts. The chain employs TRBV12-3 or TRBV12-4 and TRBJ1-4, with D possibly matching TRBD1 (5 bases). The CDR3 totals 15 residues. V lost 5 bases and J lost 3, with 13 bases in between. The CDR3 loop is CASSGAGVANEKLFF. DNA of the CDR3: TGTGCCAGCAGTGGGGCGGGGGTTGCTAATGAAAAACTGTTTTTT.

This CDR3 reads CASSLVGQVLSYEQYF. CDR3 coding DNA: TGTGCCAGCAGCTTAGTTGGGCAGGTCCTCTCCTACGAGCAGTACTTC. The genes are TRBV7-2 and TRBJ2-7; D call uncertain. Per the germline V gene, CDR1 is SGHTA and CDR2 is FQGNSA. V lost 1 base and J lost 0, with 13 bases in between. The CDR3 loop spans 16 amino acids.

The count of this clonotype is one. The DNA of the CDR3 is TGTGCCAGCAGTCCGGGGGGCAGTCGCACTGAAGCTTTCTTT. Translating gives CASSPGGSRTEAFF. The chain has TRBV6-6 and TRBJ1-1, with D perhaps matching TRBD1 (6 bases). This CDR3 is built from 14 residues. Trimming left V 5 bases short and J 4 bases short, with 14 bases between. CDR1 is MNHNY and CDR2 is SVGAGI in the germline V gene (reference sequence).

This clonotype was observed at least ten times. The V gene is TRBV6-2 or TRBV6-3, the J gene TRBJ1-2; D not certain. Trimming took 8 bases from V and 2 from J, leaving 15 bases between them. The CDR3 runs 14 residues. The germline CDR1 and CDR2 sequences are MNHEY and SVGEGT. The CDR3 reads CASLPRGKNYGYTF. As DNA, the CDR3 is TGTGCCAGCCTACCTAGAGGGAAAAACTATGGCTACACCTTC.

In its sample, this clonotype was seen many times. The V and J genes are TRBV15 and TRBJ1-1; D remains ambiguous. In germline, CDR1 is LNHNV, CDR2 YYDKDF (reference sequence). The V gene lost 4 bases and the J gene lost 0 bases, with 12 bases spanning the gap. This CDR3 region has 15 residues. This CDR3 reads CATSNGLSLNTEAFF. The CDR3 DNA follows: TGTGCCACCAGCAACGGATTGTCCCTGAACACTGAAGCTTTCTTT.

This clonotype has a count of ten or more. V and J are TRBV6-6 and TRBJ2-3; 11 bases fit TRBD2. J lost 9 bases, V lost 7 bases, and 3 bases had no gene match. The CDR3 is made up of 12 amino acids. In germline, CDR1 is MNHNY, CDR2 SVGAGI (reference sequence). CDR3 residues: CASKIAGGTQYF. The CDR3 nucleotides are TGTGCCAGCAAAATAGCGGGAGGGACGCAGTATTTT.

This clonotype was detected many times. The CDR3 nucleotides read TGTGCCAGCGGAGAGGGGTTCTATGGCTACACCTTC. It translates to CASGEGFYGYTF. The rearrangement uses TRBV3-1 and TRBJ1-2; D might be TRBD1 (5 bases). The length of the CDR3 is 12 residues. In germline, CDR1 is LGHDT, CDR2 YNNKEL (reference sequence). V was clipped by 8 bases and J by 4 bases, with 11 bases between them.

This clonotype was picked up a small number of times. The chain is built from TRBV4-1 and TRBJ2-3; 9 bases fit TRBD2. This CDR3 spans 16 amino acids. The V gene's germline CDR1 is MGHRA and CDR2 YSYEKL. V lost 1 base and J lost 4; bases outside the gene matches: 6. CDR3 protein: CASSQVGREGPDTQYF. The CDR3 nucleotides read TGCGCCAGCAGCCAAGTTGGGCGGGAGGGCCCAGATACGCAGTATTTT.

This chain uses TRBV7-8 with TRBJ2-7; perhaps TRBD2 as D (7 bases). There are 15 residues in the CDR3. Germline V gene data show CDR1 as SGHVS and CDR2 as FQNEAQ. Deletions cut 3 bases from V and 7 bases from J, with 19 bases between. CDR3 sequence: CASSLTGGSYNEQYF. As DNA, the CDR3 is TGTGCCAGCAGCTTGACGGGGGGCTCCTACAATGAGCAGTACTTC.

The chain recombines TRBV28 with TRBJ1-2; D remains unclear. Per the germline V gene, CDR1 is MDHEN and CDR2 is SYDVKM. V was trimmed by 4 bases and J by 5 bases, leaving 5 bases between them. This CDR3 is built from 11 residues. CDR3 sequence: CASSSFYGYTF. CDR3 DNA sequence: TGTGCCAGCAGTTCCTTTTATGGCTACACCTTC.

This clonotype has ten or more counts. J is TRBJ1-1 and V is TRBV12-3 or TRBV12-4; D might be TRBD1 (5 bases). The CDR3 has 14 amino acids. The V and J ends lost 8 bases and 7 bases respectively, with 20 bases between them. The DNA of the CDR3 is TGTGCCAGCTTACCGGGGGGGTGGCAAGGTGAAGCTTTCTTT. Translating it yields CASLPGGWQGEAFF.

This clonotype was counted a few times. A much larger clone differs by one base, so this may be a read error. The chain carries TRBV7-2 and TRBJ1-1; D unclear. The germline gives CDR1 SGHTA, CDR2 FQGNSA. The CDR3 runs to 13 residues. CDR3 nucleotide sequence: TGTGCCTGCAGCTCTACGACCGGGTCCGGGGCTTTCTTT. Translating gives CACSSTTGSGAFF. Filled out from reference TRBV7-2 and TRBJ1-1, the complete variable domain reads GAGVSQSPSNKVTEKGKDVELRCDPISGHTALYWYRQSLGQGLEFLIYFQGNSAPDKSGLPSDRFSAERTGGSVSTLTIQRTQQEDSAVYLCACSSTTGSGAFFGQGTRLTVV.

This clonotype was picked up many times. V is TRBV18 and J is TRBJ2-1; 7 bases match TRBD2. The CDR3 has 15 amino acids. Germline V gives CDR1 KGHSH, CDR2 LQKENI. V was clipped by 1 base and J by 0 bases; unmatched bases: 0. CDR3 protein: CASSPRGSSYNEQFF. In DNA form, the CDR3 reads TGTGCCAGCTCACCACGCGGGAGCTCCTACAATGAGCAGTTCTTC.

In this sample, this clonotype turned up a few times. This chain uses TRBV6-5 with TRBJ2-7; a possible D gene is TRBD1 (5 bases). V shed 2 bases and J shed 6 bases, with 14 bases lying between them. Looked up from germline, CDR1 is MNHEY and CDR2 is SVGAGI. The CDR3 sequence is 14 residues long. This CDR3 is CASSYGAGYGEQYF. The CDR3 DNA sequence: TGTGCCAGCAGTTACGGCGCAGGGTACGGCGAGCAGTACTTC.

This chain's CDR3 is CASSPAGDSNQPQHF. The CDR3 region has the DNA TGTGCCAGCAGCCCCGCGGGAGATAGCAATCAGCCCCAGCATTTT. V gene TRBV11-2 combines with J gene TRBJ1-5; D remains ambiguous. Per germline, CDR1 SGHAT and CDR2 FQNNGV. The CDR3 length is 15 residues. Between the trimmed V and J ends, which lost 5 bases and 0 bases, there was a span of 11 bases.

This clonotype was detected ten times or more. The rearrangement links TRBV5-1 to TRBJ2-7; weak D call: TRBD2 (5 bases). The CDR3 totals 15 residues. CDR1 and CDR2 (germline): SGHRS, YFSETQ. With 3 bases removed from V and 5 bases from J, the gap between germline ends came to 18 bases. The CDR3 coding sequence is TGCGCCAGCAGCTCACAACTCGGGATCGGCGACGAGCAGTACTTC. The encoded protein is CASSSQLGIGDEQYF.

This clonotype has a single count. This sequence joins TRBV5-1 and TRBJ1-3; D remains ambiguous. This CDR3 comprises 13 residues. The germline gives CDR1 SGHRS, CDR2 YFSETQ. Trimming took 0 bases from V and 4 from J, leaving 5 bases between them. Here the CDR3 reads CASSLDGGNTIYF. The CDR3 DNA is TGCGCCAGCAGCTTGGACGGCGGAAACACCATATATTTT.

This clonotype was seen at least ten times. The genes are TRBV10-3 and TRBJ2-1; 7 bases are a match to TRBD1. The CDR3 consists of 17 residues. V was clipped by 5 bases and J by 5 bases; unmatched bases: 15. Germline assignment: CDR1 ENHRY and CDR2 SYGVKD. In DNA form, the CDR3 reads TGTGCCATCAGTCCGTTACGACCGGGACAGAAACACAATGAGCAGTTCTTC. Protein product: CAISPLRPGQKHNEQFF.